This T cell receptor beta chain was profiled in a study of T cell changes during pregnancy in multiple sclerosis. Germline-derived CDR1 and CDR2 are SGHRS and YFSETQ. This CDR3 has 13 residues. V dropped 5 bases and J dropped 2 bases, with 9 bases sitting between them. Profiled with immunoSEQ multiplex PCR; TCRdb holds only in-frame clones, not every one. The repertoire holds tens of thousands of clones, with 80% to 95% as singletons. This receptor was taken from a female donor with multiple sclerosis, enrolled in a pregnancy study. Sequences were derived from peripheral blood, sampled in the first trimester of pregnancy. The chain employs TRBV5-1 and TRBJ2-3; D might be TRBD1 (5 bases). In DNA form, the CDR3 reads TGCGCCAGCAGGGTCAGGGTCACAGATACGCAGTATTTT. Amino acids: CASRVRVTDTQYF.